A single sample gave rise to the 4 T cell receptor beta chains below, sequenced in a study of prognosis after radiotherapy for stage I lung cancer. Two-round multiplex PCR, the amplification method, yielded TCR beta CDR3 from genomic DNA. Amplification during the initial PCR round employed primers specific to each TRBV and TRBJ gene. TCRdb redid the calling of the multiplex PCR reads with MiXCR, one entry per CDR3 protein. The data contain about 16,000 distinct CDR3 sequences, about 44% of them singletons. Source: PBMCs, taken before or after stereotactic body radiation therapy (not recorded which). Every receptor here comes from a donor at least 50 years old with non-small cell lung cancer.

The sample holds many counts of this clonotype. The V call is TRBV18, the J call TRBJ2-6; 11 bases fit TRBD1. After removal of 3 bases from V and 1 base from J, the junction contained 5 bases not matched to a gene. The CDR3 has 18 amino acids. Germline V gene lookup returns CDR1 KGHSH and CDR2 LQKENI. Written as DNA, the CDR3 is TGTGCCAGCTCACCCGGGACAGGGGGGATGTCTGGGGCCAACGTCCTGACTTTC. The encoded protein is CASSPGTGGMSGANVLTF.

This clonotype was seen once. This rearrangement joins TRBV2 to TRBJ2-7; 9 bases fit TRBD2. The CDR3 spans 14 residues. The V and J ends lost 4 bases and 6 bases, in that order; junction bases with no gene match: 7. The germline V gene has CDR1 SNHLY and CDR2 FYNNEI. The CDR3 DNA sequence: TGTGCCAGCAGTGTGCTAGCGGGGATGGGCGAGCAGTACTTC. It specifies CASSVLAGMGEQYF.

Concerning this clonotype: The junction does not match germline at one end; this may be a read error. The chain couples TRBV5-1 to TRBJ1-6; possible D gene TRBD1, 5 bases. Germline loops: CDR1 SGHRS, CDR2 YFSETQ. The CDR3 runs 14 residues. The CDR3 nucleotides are TGCGCCAGTAGCTTTGACAGACCATCGGATTTCCCCCACTTT. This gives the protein CASSFDRPSDFPHF.

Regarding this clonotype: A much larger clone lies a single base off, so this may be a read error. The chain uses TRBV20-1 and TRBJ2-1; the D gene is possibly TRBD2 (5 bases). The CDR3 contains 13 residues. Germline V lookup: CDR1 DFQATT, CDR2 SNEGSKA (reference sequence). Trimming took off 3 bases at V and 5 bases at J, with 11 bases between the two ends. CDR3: CSASAGVNNEQFF. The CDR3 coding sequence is TGCAGTGCTAGTGCCGGGGTAAACAATGAGCAGTTCTTC.